Listed below are T cell receptor beta chains from one sample, sequenced in a study of T-cell memory formation after mild COVID-19. TCRdb reanalysed the 5' RACE reads using MiXCR and keeps one entry per CDR3 protein. The sample yields 400,000 to 500,000 distinct CDR3 sequences, under 20% seen once. Source material: PBMCs or a T cell subset sorted from them (not recorded which). The source of these receptors is a man between 18 and 35 years old who had mild COVID-19 (a few samples of this study predate the infection). Cell type and time point are not known. The CDR3 runs from the conserved cysteine through the conserved F or W. The D gene is left open where the match is weak. Rows may omit the clone size; those that give it use once, few, many or a size class.

J gene: TRBJ1-3; D gene: -; V gene: TRBV7-8; clone size: -; CDR3 DNA: TGTGCCAGCAGATTGGGGGTAGCAGTTGGAAACACCATATATTTT; CDR3 protein: CASRLGVAVGNTIYF
J gene: TRBJ2-7; D gene: -; V gene: TRBV5-1; clone size: few; CDR3 DNA: TGCGCCAGCAGTCGGCCCCCGGAACTCGGGCGGGACGAGCAGTACTTC; CDR3 protein: CASSRPPELGRDEQYF
J gene: TRBJ2-7; D gene: TRBD1; V gene: TRBV30; clone size: -; CDR3 DNA: TGTGCCTGGGGACAGGGGTACCACGAGCAGTACTTC; CDR3 protein: CAWGQGYHEQYF
J gene: TRBJ1-5; D gene: -; V gene: TRBV10-3; clone size: -; CDR3 DNA: TGTGCCATCAGTGAGTACACAGGTAATCAGCCCCAGCATTTT; CDR3 protein: CAISEYTGNQPQHF
J gene: TRBJ1-5; D gene: -; V gene: TRBV6-6; clone size: -; CDR3 DNA: TGTGCCAGCAGTTACTCGTGGCAGAATAGCAATCAGCCCCAGCATTTT; CDR3 protein: CASSYSWQNSNQPQHF
J gene: TRBJ2-2; D gene: -; V gene: TRBV12-3/TRBV12-4; clone size: -; CDR3 DNA: TGTGCCAGCAGTCCCACACCGACGGGAAGGGAGCTGTTTTTT; CDR3 protein: CASSPTPTGRELFF
J gene: TRBJ1-2; D gene: TRBD1; V gene: TRBV5-1; clone size: few; CDR3 DNA: TGCGCCAGCAGCCTGACAGGGGTGGAAGGCTACACCTTC; CDR3 protein: CASSLTGVEGYTF
J gene: TRBJ1-5; D gene: -; V gene: TRBV6-2/TRBV6-3; clone size: many; CDR3 DNA: TGTGCCAGCCCCAAGATGCCCCTGGACCTTTATAGCAATCAGCCCCAGCATTTT; CDR3 protein: CASPKMPLDLYSNQPQHF
J gene: TRBJ2-1; D gene: TRBD2; V gene: TRBV5-1; clone size: once; CDR3 DNA: TGCGCCAGCAGCTTGGAGGTTAGCGGGGGGGCCTACAATGAGCAGTTCTTC; CDR3 protein: CASSLEVSGGAYNEQFF
J gene: TRBJ1-2; D gene: -; V gene: TRBV27; clone size: -; CDR3 DNA: TGTGCCAGCGGTGAGGGTTATGGCTACACCTTC; CDR3 protein: CASGEGYGYTF
J gene: TRBJ1-3; D gene: TRBD1; V gene: TRBV12-3/TRBV12-4; clone size: -; CDR3 DNA: TGTGCCAGCAGTTTTGGACAGGGTGGAAACACCATATATTTT; CDR3 protein: CASSFGQGGNTIYF
J gene: TRBJ1-3; D gene: -; V gene: TRBV5-1; clone size: few; CDR3 DNA: TGCGCCTCGCAGCAAGGCAGTCCCCCGACTGGAAACACCATATATTTT; CDR3 protein: CASQQGSPPTGNTIYF
J gene: TRBJ2-3; D gene: -; V gene: TRBV29-1; clone size: -; CDR3 DNA: TGCAGCGCTGCCACCAGGCTCACAGATACGCAGTATTTT; CDR3 protein: CSAATRLTDTQYF
J gene: TRBJ2-2; D gene: -; V gene: TRBV4-1; clone size: -; CDR3 DNA: TGCGCCAGCAGCCTAAGTCCGGGGGTGGGGACCGGGGAGCTGTTTTTT; CDR3 protein: CASSLSPGVGTGELFF
J gene: TRBJ2-5; D gene: -; V gene: TRBV27; clone size: -; CDR3 DNA: TGTGCCAGCAGTCGACGGTACAAAGAGACCCAGTACTTC; CDR3 protein: CASSRRYKETQYF
J gene: TRBJ1-2; D gene: -; V gene: TRBV4-1; clone size: many; CDR3 DNA: TGCGCCAGCAGCCAAAAGGCAGAGAAGCCTAACTATGGCTACACCTTC; CDR3 protein: CASSQKAEKPNYGYTF
J gene: TRBJ2-5; D gene: TRBD1; V gene: TRBV6-5; clone size: -; CDR3 DNA: TGTGCCAGCAGTTCGGGACAGACCCACGAGACCCAGTACTTC; CDR3 protein: CASSSGQTHETQYF
J gene: TRBJ2-3; D gene: -; V gene: TRBV5-1; clone size: many; CDR3 DNA: TGCGCCAGCCGCTCCCGGGGGACCACAGATACGCAGTATTTT; CDR3 protein: CASRSRGTTDTQYF
J gene: TRBJ1-5; D gene: TRBD1; V gene: TRBV6-2/TRBV6-3; clone size: -; CDR3 DNA: TGTGCCAGCAGCCGACAGGGGGTCTTCAATCAGCCCCAGCATTTT; CDR3 protein: CASSRQGVFNQPQHF
J gene: TRBJ2-5; D gene: -; V gene: TRBV2; clone size: -; CDR3 DNA: TGTGCCAGCATTGAAACGGAGACCCAGTACTTC; CDR3 protein: CASIETETQYF
J gene: TRBJ2-2; D gene: -; V gene: TRBV6-5; clone size: few; CDR3 DNA: TGTGCCAGCAAGGGGGTGAACACCGGGGAGCTGTTTTTT; CDR3 protein: CASKGVNTGELFF
J gene: TRBJ1-5; D gene: -; V gene: TRBV4-1; clone size: few; CDR3 DNA: TGCGCCAGCTGGGACGGTGTTAGCAATCAGCCCCAGCATTTT; CDR3 protein: CASWDGVSNQPQHF
J gene: TRBJ2-6; D gene: -; V gene: TRBV28; clone size: few; CDR3 DNA: TGTGCCAGCAGTCAGGGCAGCCCCTCTGGGGCCAACGTCCTGACTTTC; CDR3 protein: CASSQGSPSGANVLTF
J gene: TRBJ2-1; D gene: -; V gene: TRBV7-9; clone size: many; CDR3 DNA: TGTGCCAGCAGCTTAGGCTCCTACAATGAGCAGTTCTTC; CDR3 protein: CASSLGSYNEQFF